Each of the 4 T cell receptor beta chains below was sequenced from the same sample in a study of blood T cell repertoires in COVID-19. Produced via immunoSEQ multiplex PCR; TCRdb's table is partial and in-frame only. The repertoire has roughly 300,000 clones, around 83% of them found once; the top ten carry about 1.2%. Material for sequencing was peripheral blood. Receptors originate from a woman between 45 and 65 years old with acute or convalescent COVID-19.

V gene TRBV6-1 combines with J gene TRBJ1-2, with D possibly TRBD1 on 5 matching bases. Germline CDR1 and CDR2: MNHNS and SASEGT. Trimming stripped 3 bases from V and 3 bases from J, with 14 bases between. The CDR3 loop spans 15 amino acids. CDR3 region: CASSDPLQGYYGYTF. The CDR3 DNA follows: TGTGCCAGCAGTGACCCCCTGCAGGGCTACTATGGCTACACCTTC.

This sequence joins TRBV24-1 and TRBJ2-2, with no clear D. CDR1 KGHDR and CDR2 SFDVKD come from the germline V gene. V was clipped by 8 bases and J by 3 bases, with 6 bases between them. The CDR3 is 12 amino acids. The CDR3 spells CATTSDTGELFF. CDR3 DNA sequence: TGTGCCACCACGTCTGACACCGGGGAGCTGTTTTTT.

J is TRBJ2-3 and V is TRBV7-3, with 7 bases fitting TRBD2. After removal of 4 bases from V and 6 bases from J, the junction contained 7 bases not matched to a gene. CDR3 length equals 14 residues. Germline lookup yields CDR1 SGHTA and CDR2 FQGTGA. The CDR3 region is CASSWGGVSDTQYF. CDR3 sequence (DNA): TGTGCCAGCAGCTGGGGGGGAGTTTCGGATACGCAGTATTTT.

The rearrangement uses TRBV6-1 and TRBJ2-7; TRBD2 matches at 10 bases. Germline V gene data show CDR1 as MNHNS and CDR2 as SASEGT. This CDR3 contains 13 residues. CDR3 amino acids: CASSEDDSGGPLV. CDR3 sequence (DNA): TGTGCCAGCAGTGAAGATGATAGCGGGGGGCCCCTAGTC.